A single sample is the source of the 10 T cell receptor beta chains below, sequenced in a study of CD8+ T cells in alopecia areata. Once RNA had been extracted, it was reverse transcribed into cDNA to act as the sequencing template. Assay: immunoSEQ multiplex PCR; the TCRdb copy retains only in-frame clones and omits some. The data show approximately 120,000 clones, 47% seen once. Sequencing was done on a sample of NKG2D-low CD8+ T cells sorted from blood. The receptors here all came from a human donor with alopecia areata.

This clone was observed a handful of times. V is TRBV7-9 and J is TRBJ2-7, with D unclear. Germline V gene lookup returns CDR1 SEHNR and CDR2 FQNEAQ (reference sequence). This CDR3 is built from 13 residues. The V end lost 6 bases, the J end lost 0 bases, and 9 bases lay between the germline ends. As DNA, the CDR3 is TGTGCCAGCAGAGACCGGAGCTCCTACGAGCAGTACTTC. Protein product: CASRDRSSYEQYF.

CDR3 sequence: CASSLAPGQYEQYF. The CDR3 DNA follows: TGTGCCAGCAGCTTAGCCCCGGGACAGTACGAGCAGTACTTC. The chain carries TRBV13 and TRBJ2-7, with 7 bases that match TRBD1. Germline lookup yields CDR1 PRHDT and CDR2 FYEKMQ (reference sequence). CDR3 size: 14 residues. The J segment lost 4 bases and the V segment lost 1 base, leaving 4 bases of the junction unmatched.

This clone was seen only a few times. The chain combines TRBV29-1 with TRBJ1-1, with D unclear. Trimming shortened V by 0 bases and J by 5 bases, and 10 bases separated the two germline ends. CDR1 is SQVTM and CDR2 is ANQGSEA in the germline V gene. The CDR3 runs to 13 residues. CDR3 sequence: CSVEEGWRTEAFF. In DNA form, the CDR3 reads TGCAGCGTTGAAGAAGGGTGGAGAACTGAAGCTTTCTTT. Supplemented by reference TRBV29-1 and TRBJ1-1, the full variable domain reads SAVISQKPSRDICQRGTSLTIQCQVDSQVTMMFWYRQQPGQSLTLIATANQGSEATYESGFVIDKFPISRPNLTFSTLTVSNMSPEDSSIYLCSVEEGWRTEAFFGQGTRLTVV.

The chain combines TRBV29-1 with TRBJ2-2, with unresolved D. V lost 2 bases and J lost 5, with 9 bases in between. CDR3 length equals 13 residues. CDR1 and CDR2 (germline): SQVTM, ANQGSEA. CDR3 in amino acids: CSVESGVTGELFF. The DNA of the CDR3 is TGCAGCGTTGAATCAGGTGTAACCGGGGAGCTGTTTTTT.

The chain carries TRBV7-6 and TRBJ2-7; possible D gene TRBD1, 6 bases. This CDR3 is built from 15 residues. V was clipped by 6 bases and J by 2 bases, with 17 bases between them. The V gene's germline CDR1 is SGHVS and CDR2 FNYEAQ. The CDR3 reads CASSPQGPPTYEQYF. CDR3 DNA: TGTGCCAGCAGTCCACAGGGCCCTCCGACCTACGAGCAGTACTTC.

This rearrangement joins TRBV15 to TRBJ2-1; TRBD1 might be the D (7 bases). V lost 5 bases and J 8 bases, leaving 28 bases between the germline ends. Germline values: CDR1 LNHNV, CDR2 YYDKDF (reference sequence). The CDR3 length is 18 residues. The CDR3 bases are TGTGCCACCAGCTTAAACCCCCCAGGGGGGCGGGCGGATTATGAGCAGTTCTTC. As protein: CATSLNPPGGRADYEQFF.

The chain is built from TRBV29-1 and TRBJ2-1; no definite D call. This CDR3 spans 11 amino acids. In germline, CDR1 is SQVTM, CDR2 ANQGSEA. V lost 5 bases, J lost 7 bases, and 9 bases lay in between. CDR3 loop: CSVPLPNEQFF. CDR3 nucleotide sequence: TGCAGCGTTCCACTACCAAATGAGCAGTTCTTC.

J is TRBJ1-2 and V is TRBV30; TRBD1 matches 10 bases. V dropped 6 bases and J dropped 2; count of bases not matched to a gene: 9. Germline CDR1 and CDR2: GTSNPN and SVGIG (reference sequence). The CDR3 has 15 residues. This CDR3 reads CACLGQGRPNYGYTF. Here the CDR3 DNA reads TGTGCCTGTTTGGGACAGGGGCGCCCCAACTATGGCTACACCTTC.

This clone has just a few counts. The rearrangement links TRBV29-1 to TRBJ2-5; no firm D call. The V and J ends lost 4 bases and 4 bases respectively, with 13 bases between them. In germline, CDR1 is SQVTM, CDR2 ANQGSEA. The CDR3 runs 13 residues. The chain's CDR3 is CSVAGQTGETQYF. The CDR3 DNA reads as TGCAGCGTTGCAGGCCAAACTGGAGAGACCCAGTACTTC.

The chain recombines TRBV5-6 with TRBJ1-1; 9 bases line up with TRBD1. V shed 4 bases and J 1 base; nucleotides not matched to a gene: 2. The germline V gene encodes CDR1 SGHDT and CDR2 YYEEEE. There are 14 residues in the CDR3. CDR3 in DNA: TGTGCCAGCAGCCCGGGACAGGGGAACACTGAAGCTTTCTTT. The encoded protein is CASSPGQGNTEAFF.